This TCR beta chain was sequenced during a study of OX40 agonist ivuxolimab in advanced cancers. Study summary: At 0.01 to 10 mg/kg, ivuxolimab was administered intravenously to patients every 2 weeks.

Only in-frame clones appear in the TCRdb table, and some are missing; sequencing was by immunoSEQ multiplex PCR. This table has about 97,000 clones, about 90% appearing once. Germline lookup yields CDR1 MGHRA and CDR2 YSYEKL. V gave up 3 bases and J gave up 2 bases, with 16 bases separating them. This CDR3 is built from 17 residues. The V gene is TRBV4-1, the J gene TRBJ2-2; TRBD1 is a possible D gene (6 bases). Sequences were derived from CD4+ or CD8+ T cells sorted from blood, sampled in a trial of the OX40 agonist ivuxolimab. This TCR derives from an adult with an advanced solid tumor such as melanoma, head and neck, liver or kidney cancer. The CDR3 loop is CASSQYVRGANTGELFF. DNA for the CDR3: TGCGCCAGCAGCCAGTATGTCAGGGGAGCTAACACCGGGGAGCTGTTTTTT.